The sequence of this T cell receptor (beta chain) was determined in a study of blood T cell repertoires in COVID-19. Study processing details: Scientists estimated how many nucleated cells there were by amplifying reference gene primers. Sequencing used immunoSEQ multiplex PCR; TCRdb keeps in-frame clones, though not all of them. V and J calls and clone size are those listed in that table; D and trimming were worked out from the DNA. This repertoire shows roughly 180,000 clones, roughly four fifths found once; its top ten account for under 8.5%. Unmatched junction bases numbered 9, after V lost 3 bases and J lost 5 bases. The V gene's germline CDR1 is LGHDT and CDR2 YNNKEL (reference sequence). This CDR3 spans 16 amino acids. This clone was seen only once.

V usage is TRBV3-1 (or the pseudogene TRBV3-2) and J usage is TRBJ2-5, with 10 bases identical to TRBD2. Material: peripheral blood. The TCR comes from a man in his forties who had recovered from COVID-19. In DNA form, the CDR3 reads TGTGCCAGCAGCCACAGGACTAGCGGACCTCGGGAGACCCAGTACTTC. Translating gives CASSHRTSGPRETQYF.